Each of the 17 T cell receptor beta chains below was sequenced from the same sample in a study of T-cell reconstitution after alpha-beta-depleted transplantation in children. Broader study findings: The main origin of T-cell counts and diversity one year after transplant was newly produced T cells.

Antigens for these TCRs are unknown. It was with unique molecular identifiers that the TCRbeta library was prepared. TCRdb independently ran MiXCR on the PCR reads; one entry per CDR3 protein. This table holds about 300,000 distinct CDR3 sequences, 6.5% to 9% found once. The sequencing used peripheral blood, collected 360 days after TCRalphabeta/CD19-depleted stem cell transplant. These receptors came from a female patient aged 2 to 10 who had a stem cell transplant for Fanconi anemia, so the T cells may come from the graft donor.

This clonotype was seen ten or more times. In DNA, the CDR3 is TGTGCCATCAGTGGGGGACTCTCCTACGAGCAGTACTTC. Its protein is CAISGGLSYEQYF. The chain has TRBV10-3 and TRBJ2-7; tentatively, D is TRBD2 (6 bases). Trimming stripped 4 bases from V and 0 bases from J, with 7 bases between. This CDR3 has 13 residues. Germline CDR1 reads ENHRY; CDR2 reads SYGVKD.

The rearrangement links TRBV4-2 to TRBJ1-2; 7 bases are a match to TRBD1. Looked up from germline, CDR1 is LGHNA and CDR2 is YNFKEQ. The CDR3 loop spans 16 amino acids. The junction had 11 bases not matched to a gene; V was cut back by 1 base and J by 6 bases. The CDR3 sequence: CASSQGRGRSSNGYTF. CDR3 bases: TGTGCCAGCAGCCAAGGGAGGGGGCGCAGCTCGAATGGCTACACCTTC.

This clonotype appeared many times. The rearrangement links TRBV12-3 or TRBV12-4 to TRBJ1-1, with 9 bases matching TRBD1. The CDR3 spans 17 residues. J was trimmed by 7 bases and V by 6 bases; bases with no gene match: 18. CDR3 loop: CASSPLIPITGGSEAFF. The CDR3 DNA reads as TGTGCCAGCAGCCCTTTAATTCCTATCACAGGGGGCAGTGAAGCTTTCTTT.

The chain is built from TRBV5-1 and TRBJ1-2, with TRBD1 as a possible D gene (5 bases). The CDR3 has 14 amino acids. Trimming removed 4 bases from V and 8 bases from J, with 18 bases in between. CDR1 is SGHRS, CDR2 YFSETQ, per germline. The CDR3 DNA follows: TGCGCCAGCAGCCCCGGGGCGGCTGTCCTGGGCTACACCTTC. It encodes CASSPGAAVLGYTF.

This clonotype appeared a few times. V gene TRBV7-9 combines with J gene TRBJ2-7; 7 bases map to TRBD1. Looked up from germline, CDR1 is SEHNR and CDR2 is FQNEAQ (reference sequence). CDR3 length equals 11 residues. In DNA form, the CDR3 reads TGTGCCAGCAGCTTGACGGGACAGTGGGTCGTC. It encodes CASSLTGQWVV.

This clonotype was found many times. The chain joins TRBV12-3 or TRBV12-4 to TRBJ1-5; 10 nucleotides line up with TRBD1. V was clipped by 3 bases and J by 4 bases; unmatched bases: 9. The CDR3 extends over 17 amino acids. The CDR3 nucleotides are TGTGCCAGCAGTTTTCGGGGACAGGGGAGAGTGAATCAGCCCCAGCATTTT. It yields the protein CASSFRGQGRVNQPQHF.

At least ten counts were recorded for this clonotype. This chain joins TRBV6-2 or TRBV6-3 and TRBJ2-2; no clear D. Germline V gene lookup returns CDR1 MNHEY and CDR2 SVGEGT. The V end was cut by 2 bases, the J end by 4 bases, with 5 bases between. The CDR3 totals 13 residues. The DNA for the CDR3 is TGTGCCAGCAGTTACCAGATCACCGGGGAGCTGTTTTTT. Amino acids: CASSYQITGELFF.

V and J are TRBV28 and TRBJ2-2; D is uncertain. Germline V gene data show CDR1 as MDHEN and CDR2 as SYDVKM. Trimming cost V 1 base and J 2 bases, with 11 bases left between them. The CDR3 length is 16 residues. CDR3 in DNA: TGTGCCAGCAGTTTATTTCGAGACACCAACACCGGGGAGCTGTTTTTT. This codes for CASSLFRDTNTGELFF.

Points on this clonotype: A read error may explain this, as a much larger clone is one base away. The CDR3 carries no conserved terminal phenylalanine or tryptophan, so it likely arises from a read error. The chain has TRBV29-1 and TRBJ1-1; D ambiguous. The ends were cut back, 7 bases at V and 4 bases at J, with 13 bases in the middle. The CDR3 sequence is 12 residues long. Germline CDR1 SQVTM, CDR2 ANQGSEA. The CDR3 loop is CSAEDQGTEAFY. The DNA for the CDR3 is TGCAGCGCCGAGGACCAAGGCACTGAAGCTTTCTAT.

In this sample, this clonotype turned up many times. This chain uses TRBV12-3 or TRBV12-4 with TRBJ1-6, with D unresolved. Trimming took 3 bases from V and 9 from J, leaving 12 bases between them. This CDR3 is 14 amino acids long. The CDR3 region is CASSLGISGSPLHF. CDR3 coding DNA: TGTGCCAGCAGTTTGGGGATATCAGGTTCACCCCTCCACTTT.

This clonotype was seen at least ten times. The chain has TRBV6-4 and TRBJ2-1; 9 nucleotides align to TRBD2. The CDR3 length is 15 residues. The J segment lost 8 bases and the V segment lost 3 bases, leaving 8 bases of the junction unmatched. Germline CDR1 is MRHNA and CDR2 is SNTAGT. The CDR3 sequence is CASSEGAGGLHEQFF. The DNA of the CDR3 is TGTGCCAGCAGTGAAGGTGCGGGGGGGCTGCATGAGCAGTTCTTC.

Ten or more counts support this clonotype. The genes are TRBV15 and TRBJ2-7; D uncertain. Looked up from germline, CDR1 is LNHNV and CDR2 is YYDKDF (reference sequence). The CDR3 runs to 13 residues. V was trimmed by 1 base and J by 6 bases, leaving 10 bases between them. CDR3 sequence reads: CATSRVVEGEQYF. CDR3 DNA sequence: TGTGCCACCAGCAGAGTTGTAGAAGGCGAGCAGTACTTC.

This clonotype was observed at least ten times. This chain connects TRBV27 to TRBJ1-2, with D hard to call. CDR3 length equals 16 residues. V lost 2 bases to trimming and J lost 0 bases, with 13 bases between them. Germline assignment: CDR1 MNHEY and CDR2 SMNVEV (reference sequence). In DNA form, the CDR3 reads TGTGCCAGCAGTTTAACGGCGAGACCGACTAACTATGGCTACACCTTC. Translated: CASSLTARPTNYGYTF.

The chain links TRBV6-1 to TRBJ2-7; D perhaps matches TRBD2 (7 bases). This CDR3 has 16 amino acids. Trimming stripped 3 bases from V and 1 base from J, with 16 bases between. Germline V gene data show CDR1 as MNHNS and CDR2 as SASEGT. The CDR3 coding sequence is TGTGCCAGCAGTGATAGATTGGGGGGGGCGTCCTACGAGCAGTACTTC. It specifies CASSDRLGGASYEQYF.

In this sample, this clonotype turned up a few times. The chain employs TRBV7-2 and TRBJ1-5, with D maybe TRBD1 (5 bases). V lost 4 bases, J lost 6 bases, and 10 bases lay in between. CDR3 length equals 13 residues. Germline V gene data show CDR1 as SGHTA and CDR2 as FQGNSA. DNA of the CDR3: TGTGCCAGCAGCTCACTTACAGGTCAGCCCCAGCATTTT. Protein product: CASSSLTGQPQHF.

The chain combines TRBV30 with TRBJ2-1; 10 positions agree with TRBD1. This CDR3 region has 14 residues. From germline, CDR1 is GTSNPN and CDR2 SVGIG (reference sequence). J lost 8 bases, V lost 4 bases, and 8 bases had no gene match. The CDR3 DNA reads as TGTGCCTGGAATCCGGGACAGGGGATCTATGAGCAGTTCTTC. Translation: CAWNPGQGIYEQFF.

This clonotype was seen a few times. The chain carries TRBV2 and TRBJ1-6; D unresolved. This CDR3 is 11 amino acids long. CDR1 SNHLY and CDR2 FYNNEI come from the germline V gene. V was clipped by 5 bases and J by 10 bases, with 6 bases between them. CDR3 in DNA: TGTGCCAGCAGTCCGCTCTCACCCCTCCACTTT. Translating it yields CASSPLSPLHF.